Shown below are 21 T cell receptor beta chains from a single sample sequenced in a study of shared clonotypes between healthy human individuals. TCRdb keeps only in-frame clones here, not all; method: immunoSEQ multiplex PCR. The table has approximately 620,000 clones, almost 97% seen once. Sequencing used naive CD4+ T cells sorted from blood. As for subset: CD45RA+ positively selected. The receptors here all came from a woman in her twenties or thirties in good health.

In its sample, this clone was seen once. The genes are TRBV15 and TRBJ2-5, with a tentative D call TRBD2 (7 bases). V lost 7 bases and J lost 5, with 17 bases in between. The CDR3 has 14 amino acids. CDR1 is LNHNV and CDR2 is YYDKDF in the germline V gene (reference sequence). This CDR3 reads CATNRGAGFETQYF. The DNA for the CDR3 is TGTGCCACCAATCGGGGGGCGGGTTTCGAGACCCAGTACTTC.

V is TRBV11-1 and J is TRBJ2-5; 7 bases align to TRBD1. TRBJ2-7 explains the end of the DNA better; the J call may be wrong. This CDR3 has 13 amino acids. In germline, CDR1 is SGHAT, CDR2 FQDESV (reference sequence). Written as DNA, the CDR3 is TGTGCCAGCAGTCTCAGGGGGTCGTACGAGCAGTACTTC. Translation gives CASSLRGSYEQYF.

The rearrangement links TRBV15 to TRBJ1-1; D is possibly TRBD1 (6 bases). The germline V gene has CDR1 LNHNV and CDR2 YYDKDF (reference sequence). Trimming stripped 0 bases from V and 6 bases from J, with 11 bases between. The CDR3 has 14 residues. CDR3: CATSRDPGESEAFF. The DNA of the CDR3 is TGTGCCACCAGCAGAGATCCAGGGGAATCTGAAGCTTTCTTT.

This chain joins TRBV5-1 and TRBJ1-6, with D possibly TRBD1 on 5 matching bases. Germline CDR1 and CDR2: SGHRS and YFSETQ. Trimming pared 4 bases from V and 7 bases from J, leaving 12 bases between. This CDR3 region has 14 residues. The CDR3 spells CASSPGTENSPLHF. CDR3 nucleotide sequence: TGCGCCAGCAGCCCCGGGACGGAAAATTCACCCCTCCACTTT.

The chain combines TRBV29-1 with TRBJ2-7; D may be TRBD2 (5 bases). V dropped 5 bases and J dropped 3 bases, with 17 bases sitting between them. This CDR3 contains 14 residues. Looked up from germline, CDR1 is SQVTM and CDR2 is ANQGSEA. The chain's CDR3 is CSVISHNGGYEQYF. CDR3 nucleotides: TGCAGCGTTATTAGTCACAATGGAGGCTACGAGCAGTACTTC.

V is TRBV5-6 and J is TRBJ2-1; 10 bases are shared with TRBD2. V shed 4 bases, J shed 9 bases, and the junction held 19 bases outside the gene matches. CDR1 and CDR2 (germline): SGHDT, YYEEEE. This CDR3 region has 18 residues. The CDR3 reads CASSPGFALAGDVVEQFF. CDR3 DNA sequence: TGTGCCAGCAGCCCCGGATTCGCCCTAGCGGGAGATGTAGTTGAGCAGTTCTTC.

J is TRBJ2-7 and V is TRBV11-2; 8 positions agree with TRBD2. Germline V gives CDR1 SGHAT, CDR2 FQNNGV. The ends lost 5 bases at V and 1 base at J; junction bases unmatched: 10. The CDR3 extends over 16 amino acids. The CDR3 DNA sequence: TGTGCCAGCAGCCCCAAACCCCCTAGCGGGTCCTACGAGCAGTACTTC. Amino acids: CASSPKPPSGSYEQYF.

This clone was observed a single time. V and J are TRBV27 and TRBJ1-1, with D perhaps TRBD1 (6 bases). The CDR3 runs 15 residues. The germline V gene encodes CDR1 MNHEY and CDR2 SMNVEV (reference sequence). Trimming removed 1 base from V and 0 bases from J, with 9 bases in between. CDR3 bases: TGTGCCAGCAGTTTATATCGACAGGTGAACACTGAAGCTTTCTTT. Amino acid sequence: CASSLYRQVNTEAFF.

V is TRBV7-9 and J is TRBJ1-1, with TRBD1 matching 9 bases. The V and J ends lost 5 bases and 4 bases, in that order; junction bases with no gene match: 11. This CDR3 has 16 residues. Germline values: CDR1 SEHNR, CDR2 FQNEAQ (reference sequence). CDR3 sequence (DNA): TGTGCCAGCAGCCCACGCGGGACAGGGCTGGGCACTGAAGCTTTCTTT. Protein product: CASSPRGTGLGTEAFF.

The chain couples TRBV28 to TRBJ1-5; 7 bases are shared with TRBD1. Losses at the gene ends were 10 bases for V and 4 bases for J; bases not matched to a gene: 4. This CDR3 has 12 residues. Per germline, CDR1 MDHEN and CDR2 SYDVKM. For the CDR3, the DNA is TGTGCCACCAAGACAGGGAATCAGCCCCAGCATTTT. Its protein product is CATKTGNQPQHF.

V and J are TRBV9 and TRBJ2-7, with a weak D call TRBD2 (6 bases). Trimming stripped 2 bases from V and 7 bases from J, with 22 bases between. The length of the CDR3 is 16 residues. Germline V gives CDR1 SGDLS, CDR2 YYNGEE. CDR3 sequence: CASSVTGTSTVGEQYF. CDR3 bases: TGTGCCAGCAGCGTCACTGGGACTTCCACGGTGGGGGAGCAGTACTTC.

The chain uses TRBV29-1 and TRBJ2-3, with a tentative D call TRBD1 (6 bases). The CDR3 loop spans 13 amino acids. Between the trimmed V and J ends, which lost 2 bases and 2 bases, there was a span of 8 bases. CDR1 SQVTM and CDR2 ANQGSEA come from the germline V gene. CDR3 nucleotide sequence: TGCAGCGTTGAAAGGGGGAACACAGATACGCAGTATTTT. Its translation is CSVERGNTDTQYF.

The chain is built from TRBV19 and TRBJ1-5; D is undetermined. The CDR3 totals 19 residues. CDR1 is LNHDA, CDR2 SQIVND, per germline (reference sequence). Trimming removed 5 bases from V and 2 bases from J, with 25 bases in between. CDR3: CASSSRVPSRGNRNQPQHF. CDR3 coding DNA: TGTGCCAGTAGTTCGAGGGTCCCGTCTCGGGGTAACCGCAATCAGCCCCAGCATTTT. The whole variable domain, remainder taken from reference TRBV19 and TRBJ1-5, is DGGITQSPKYLFRKEGQNVTLSCEQNLNHDAMYWYRQDPGQGLRLIYYSQIVNDFQKGDIAEGYSVSREKKESFPLTVTSAQKNPTAFYLCASSSRVPSRGNRNQPQHFGDGTRLSIL.

The chain uses TRBV27 and TRBJ1-1; D remains unclear. The V gene lost 4 bases and the J gene lost 3 bases, with 15 bases spanning the gap. The CDR3 contains 15 residues. From germline, CDR1 is MNHEY and CDR2 SMNVEV (reference sequence). The CDR3 region is CASSSHTLYYTEAFF. The CDR3 DNA follows: TGTGCCAGCAGTTCCCACACCTTGTACTACACTGAAGCTTTCTTT.

The chain links TRBV6-7 to TRBJ2-1; a possible D gene is TRBD2 (6 bases). TRBV6-7 is labeled an ORF, and its function is uncertain. There are 16 residues in the CDR3. Trimming left V 0 bases short and J 12 bases short, with 21 bases between. In nucleotides, the CDR3 is TGTGCCAGCAGTTACTCACCCCGGGGCGGGATAGCAGCGCAGTTCTTC. This gives the protein CASSYSPRGGIAAQFF.

V is TRBV10-2 and J is TRBJ2-1; D possibly corresponds to TRBD2 (6 bases). Trimming shortened V by 3 bases and J by 4 bases, and 19 bases separated the two germline ends. Germline CDR1 WSHSY, CDR2 SAAADI. The CDR3 covers 17 residues. This chain's CDR3 is CASSDAWGLPNYNEQFF. CDR3 bases: TGCGCCAGCAGTGATGCGTGGGGACTGCCGAATTACAATGAGCAGTTCTTC.

The chain links TRBV5-1 to TRBJ2-3, with D uncertain. The germline V gene encodes CDR1 SGHRS and CDR2 YFSETQ. Trimming left V 2 bases short and J 1 base short, with 11 bases between. The CDR3 covers 15 residues. The CDR3 sequence: CASSFSLGGTDTQYF. The CDR3 DNA is TGCGCCAGCAGCTTCAGTTTGGGCGGCACAGATACGCAGTATTTT. The full variable domain, completed using reference TRBV5-1 and TRBJ2-3, is KAGVTQTPRYLIKTRGQQVTLSCSPISGHRSVSWYQQTPGQGLQFLFEYFSETQRNKGNFPGRFSGRQFSNSRSEMNVSTLELGDSALYLCASSFSLGGTDTQYFGPGTRLTVL.

The rearrangement uses TRBV5-4 and TRBJ1-1; 7 bases match TRBD1. CDR3 size: 14 residues. Per germline, CDR1 SGHNT and CDR2 YYREEE (reference sequence). Trimming cost V 4 bases and J 3 bases; bases outside gene matches: 6. The CDR3 region is CASSASGGYTEAFF. CDR3 bases: TGTGCCAGCAGCGCTTCAGGGGGGTACACTGAAGCTTTCTTT.

This clone was detected once. V is TRBV9 and J is TRBJ2-5; D might be TRBD1 (6 bases). V was trimmed by 5 bases and J by 3 bases, leaving 11 bases between them. The CDR3 has 13 residues. Germline CDR1 is SGDLS and CDR2 is YYNGEE. CDR3 DNA: TGTGCCAGCAGTGCAGGGGCCGAAGAGACCCAGTACTTC. Residues: CASSAGAEETQYF.

The chain combines TRBV5-4 with TRBJ1-2, with 8 bases identical to TRBD1. CDR3 length: 13 amino acids. After removal of 4 bases from V and 2 bases from J, the junction contained 1 base not matched to a gene. Germline V CDR1 and CDR2: SGHNT, YYREEE (reference sequence). The CDR3 nucleotides read TGTGCCAGCAGCCGGACAGGGAACTATGGCTACACCTTC. Translation gives CASSRTGNYGYTF.

This rearrangement joins TRBV18 to TRBJ2-7; D may be TRBD1 (6 bases). The V gene lost 5 bases and the J gene lost 1 base, with 21 bases spanning the gap. This CDR3 is built from 17 residues. CDR1 is KGHSH and CDR2 is LQKENI in the germline V gene. The CDR3 DNA reads TGTGCCAGCTCATCCCCCTTTCCGGGACACAAGTCCTACGAGCAGTACTTC. Residues: CASSSPFPGHKSYEQYF.